This T cell receptor beta chain was retrieved from a study of TIL therapy for anti-PD-1-resistant metastatic lung cancer. Study summary: Tumors were harvested before any PD-1/PD-L1 blockade. Median patient age was almost 55, ranging about 35-85 years. Most patients had lung adenocarcinoma. General study points: TIL clonotype persistence in blood showed no apparent association with response.

The CDR3 has 14 residues. Trimming took off 2 bases at V and 8 bases at J, with 15 bases between the two ends. The V gene's germline CDR1 is MNHNS and CDR2 SASEGT. Sequencing used immunoSEQ v3. The repertoire was sequenced with immunoSEQ multiplex PCR; TCRdb's copy has only in-frame clones and lacks some. This sample has about 52,000 clones; roughly 78% occur once, and the top ten carry about 4.8%. Concerning this clone: No antigen is known for it.

Time point reported: pre-treatment sample, taken before nivolumab and TIL therapy. The receptor comes from a woman aged 30 to 85 with non-small cell lung cancer. Material: blood, obtained at baseline. The J gene is TRBJ1-2, the V gene TRBV6-1; maybe TRBD1 (5 bases). The DNA of the CDR3 is TGTGCCAGCAGTGAAATGTCTGCGAGGGGAGGCTACACCTTC. It translates to CASSEMSARGGYTF.